The 27 T cell receptor beta chains reported below all come from one sample, sequenced in a study of tumor and adjacent non-tumor tissue in lung cancer. This sample's RNA came from whole unsorted tissue. The normal lung tissue was taken more than 3 cm from the tumor edge. Three rounds of nested PCR, following a modified ARM-PCR protocol, produced the TCRbeta library. TCRdb redid the calling of the multiplex PCR reads with MiXCR, one entry per CDR3 protein. The data show about 98,000 distinct CDR3 sequences, 80% seen once. The sequencing sample was made of distant non-tumor lung tissue. These receptor sequences come from a man aged 55 to 69 with small cell lung cancer.

About this clonotype itself: The junction and the germline gene differ at one end; a read error may be behind it. The rearrangement uses TRBV11-2 and TRBJ2-1; 8 nucleotides line up with TRBD2. CDR3 size: 16 residues. Germline V gene lookup returns CDR1 SGHAT and CDR2 FQNNGV. The CDR3 nucleotides read TGTGTCAGTAGCTTAATCGGGAGGGGCTCCTACAATGAACAGTTCTTC. Translating it yields CVSSLIGRGSYNEQFF.

The chain employs TRBV18 and TRBJ2-2, with 7 bases identical to TRBD2. This CDR3 contains 15 residues. The V segment lost 8 bases and the J segment 0 bases; nucleotides outside the gene matches: 6. Germline lookup yields CDR1 KGHSH and CDR2 LQKENI. CDR3 coding DNA: TGTGCCAGCACCCGAGCGGGACCGAACACCGGGGAGCTGTTTTTT. This translates into CASTRAGPNTGELFF.

In the case of this clonotype: A junction end diverges from the germline sequence, so it may reflect a read error. The V gene is TRBV29-1, the J gene TRBJ1-1; D is undetermined. In germline, CDR1 is SQVTM, CDR2 ANQGSEA. The CDR3 is 12 residues long. The chain's CDR3 is CSGHTVNTDASF. CDR3 in DNA: TGCAGCGGACATACAGTGAACACTGATGCTTCCTTT.

The chain couples TRBV11-2 to TRBJ2-1, with TRBD1 identical over 10 bases. CDR3 length: 19 amino acids. Germline values: CDR1 SGHAT, CDR2 FQNNGV. Germline trimming cut 0 bases from V and 10 bases from J; bases unmatched to any gene: 18. This CDR3 is CASSLEGFATGGHMAEQFF. CDR3 in DNA: TGTGCCAGCAGCTTAGAGGGATTTGCGACAGGGGGCCATATGGCCGAGCAGTTCTTC.

Concerning this clonotype itself: Relative to the germline gene, one junction end is altered; a read error may explain this. The J gene is TRBJ2-7, the V gene TRBV6-5; D possibly corresponds to TRBD2 (6 bases). Germline V gives CDR1 MNHEY, CDR2 SVGAGI. This CDR3 region has 14 residues. The CDR3 reads CATSPGIGRNEQYF. CDR3 nucleotides: TGTGCCACCAGTCCCGGGATAGGGAGGAACGAGCAGTACTTC.

The chain couples TRBV11-2 to TRBJ2-1; maybe TRBD1 (5 bases). Trimming cost V 6 bases and J 3 bases, with 12 bases left between them. Germline lookup yields CDR1 SGHAT and CDR2 FQNNGV. This CDR3 comprises 14 residues. The CDR3 DNA reads TGTGCCAGCAGGAAAACGCAGGGCTACAATGAGCAGTTCTTC. This encodes CASRKTQGYNEQFF.

In regard to this clonotype: This could be a read error, since a much larger clone is one nucleotide away. The V gene is TRBV5-1, the J gene TRBJ2-3; no reliable D call. V was pared by 5 bases and J by 2 bases, with 15 bases between. Per the germline V gene, CDR1 is SGHRS and CDR2 is YFSETQ. CDR3 length: 15 amino acids. The CDR3 here is CASRLFHRDTDTQYF. The CDR3 DNA sequence: TGCGCCAGCAGGTTATTCCACCGTGACACAGATACGCAGTATTTT.

The rearrangement links TRBV6-6 to TRBJ2-6; no definite D call. From germline, CDR1 is MNHNY and CDR2 SVGAGI (reference sequence). V dropped 10 bases and J dropped 0 bases, with 13 bases sitting between them. There are 15 residues in the CDR3. In DNA form, the CDR3 reads TGTGCCAACAGAGTGGTTCTCTCTGGGGCCAACGTCCTGACTTTC. Amino acid sequence: CANRVVLSGANVLTF.

Remarks on this clonotype: Being one base from a much bigger clone, this may be a read error. This chain connects TRBV20-1 to TRBJ2-7, with 7 bases matching TRBD1. This CDR3 is 14 amino acids long. Per the germline V gene, CDR1 is DFQATT and CDR2 is SNEGSKA (reference sequence). The V segment lost 3 bases and the J segment 0 bases; nucleotides outside the gene matches: 5. As DNA, the CDR3 is TGCAGTGCTAGTAAGGGACAGATCTCCTACGAGCAGTACGTC. Protein: CSASKGQISYEQYV.

Comment on this clonotype: The CDR3 does not close with the conserved phenylalanine or tryptophan, likely indicating a read error. The gene calls are TRBV6-6 and TRBJ1-2; possibly TRBD1 for D (6 bases). Per germline, CDR1 MNHNY and CDR2 SVGAGI (reference sequence). The V end was cut by 4 bases, the J end by 7 bases, with 16 bases between. The CDR3 spans 14 residues. The CDR3 DNA follows: TGTGCCAGCAGTTTAAATACAGGGACTGGTGGCTACACCTCC. Translation gives CASSLNTGTGGYTS.

This clonotype is labeled as large (0.1 to 1%). This rearrangement joins TRBV12-3 or TRBV12-4 to TRBJ2-2; 7 nucleotides match TRBD1. The CDR3 sequence is 15 residues long. The J segment lost 3 bases and the V segment lost 3 bases, leaving 4 bases of the junction unmatched. CDR3: CASSFSGTDTGELFF. CDR3 bases: TGTGCCAGCAGTTTCTCTGGGACAGACACCGGGGAGCTGTTTTTT.

A note on this clonotype: The junction does not match germline at one end; this may be a read error. The V and J genes are TRBV29-1 and TRBJ1-1; D call uncertain. Germline-derived CDR1 and CDR2 are SQVTM and ANQGSEA. The CDR3 is 13 residues long. The CDR3 sequence is CSVKGRLNIEAFF. The CDR3 DNA reads as TGCAGCGTCAAAGGACGGTTGAACATTGAAGCTTTCTTT.

The chain combines TRBV5-4 with TRBJ2-5, with 9 positions matching TRBD1. CDR3 length: 15 amino acids. Germline V gives CDR1 SGHNT, CDR2 YYREEE (reference sequence). With 4 bases clipped from V and 11 bases from J, the junction kept 15 bases outside the gene matches. The CDR3 region is CASSLKQGAGEIQYF. CDR3 nucleotides: TGTGCCAGCAGCCTGAAACAGGGGGCGGGAGAGATACAGTACTTC.

This clonotype has a count of ten or more. CDR3 sequence: CASSAGPEQFF. CDR3 coding DNA: TGCGCCAGCAGCGCAGGGCCAGAGCAGTTCTTC. This chain connects TRBV4-1 to TRBJ2-1, with TRBD1 as a possible D gene (5 bases). This CDR3 region has 11 residues. Germline V lookup: CDR1 MGHRA, CDR2 YSYEKL. V was trimmed by 5 bases and J by 10 bases, leaving 9 bases between them.

This clonotype was found many times. The chain joins TRBV20-1 to TRBJ2-1; TRBD2 aligns across 7 bases. V lost 0 bases and J lost 3; bases outside the gene matches: 2. The germline V gene encodes CDR1 DFQATT and CDR2 SNEGSKA (reference sequence). The CDR3 extends over 14 amino acids. CDR3 nucleotide sequence: TGCAGTGCTAGAGATCCTAGCGGCTACAATGAGCAGTTCTTC. As protein: CSARDPSGYNEQFF.

This clonotype was picked up a small number of times. A much larger clone is a single base away; this may be a read error. V usage is TRBV12-3 or TRBV12-4 and J usage is TRBJ2-2; D is uncertain. This CDR3 is built from 12 residues. The ends were cut back, 7 bases at V and 7 bases at J, with 10 bases in the middle. The CDR3 spells CASNFFGGELFF. Here the CDR3 DNA reads TGTGCCAGCAATTTTTTTGGCGGGGAGCTGTTTTTT.

V usage is TRBV12-3 or TRBV12-4 and J usage is TRBJ2-1; TRBD2 might be the D (5 bases). This CDR3 contains 16 residues. Trimming shortened V by 5 bases and J by 7 bases, and 21 bases separated the two germline ends. The CDR3 DNA is TGTGCCAGCAGTATAGTAAGCTGGTATGGGGAGAATGAGCAGTTCTTC. Residues: CASSIVSWYGENEQFF.

This clonotype occurred many times. This chain joins TRBV5-1 and TRBJ2-7; 11 bases match TRBD2. CDR1 SGHRS and CDR2 YFSETQ come from the germline V gene. The CDR3 extends over 15 amino acids. Germline trimming cut 5 bases from V and 5 bases from J; bases unmatched to any gene: 9. The CDR3 DNA sequence: TGCGCCAGCAGGGGCTTGTCTAGCGGGAGGAACGAGCAGTACTTC. It is translated as CASRGLSSGRNEQYF.

For this clonotype: Given the absence of the conserved phenylalanine or tryptophan at the CDR3 end, a read error is likely. The rearrangement links TRBV4-2 to TRBJ1-2, with a possible D match to TRBD1 (5 bases). The CDR3 totals 16 residues. Germline-derived CDR1 and CDR2 are LGHNA and YNFKEQ. Trimming removed 0 bases at V and 7 bases at J, with 18 bases between. CDR3 nucleotides: TGTGCCAGCAGCCAAGAGAGAGGGGCGTCCTATGGTGGCTACACCGTC. It yields the protein CASSQERGASYGGYTV.

CDR3 nucleotide sequence: TGTGCCAGCAGACCCTGGCGGGGTGATTCTACCGGTGGGCTGTTTTTT. It codes for CASRPWRGDSTGGLFF. V gene TRBV6-5 combines with J gene TRBJ2-2, with D possibly TRBD2 on 6 matching bases. Germline values: CDR1 MNHEY, CDR2 SVGAGI. Between the trimmed V and J ends, which lost 6 bases and 13 bases, there was a span of 27 bases. CDR3 length: 16 amino acids.

As to this clonotype: A much larger clone differs from this one at a single base, so this may be a read error. The V call is TRBV28, the J call TRBJ2-1, with 11 bases identical to TRBD2. Trimming cost V 5 bases and J 8 bases; bases outside gene matches: 14. The CDR3 length is 17 residues. Germline CDR1 and CDR2: MDHEN and SYDVKM. CDR3 protein: CASSTSGLAESGDEQFF. Written as DNA, the CDR3 is TGTGCCAGCAGTACCTCGGGACTAGCGGAGTCGGGAGATGAGCAGTTCTTC.

The V call is TRBV12-3 or TRBV12-4, the J call TRBJ2-1, with D possibly matching TRBD1 (6 bases). The CDR3 covers 11 residues. The CDR3 reads CVCSRGNEQFF. The CDR3 DNA reads as TGTGTCTGCAGTAGGGGGAATGAGCAGTTCTTC.

As to this clonotype: A much larger clone differs by one base, so this may be a read error. V usage is TRBV2 and J usage is TRBJ1-3, with 8 bases that match TRBD1. V gave up 7 bases and J gave up 0 bases; unmatched junction bases: 5. This CDR3 region has 15 residues. CDR1 SNHLY and CDR2 FYNNEI come from the germline V gene. DNA for the CDR3: TGTGCCAGCATTGCCGGGACAGGCTCTGGAAACACCATATATTTT. Amino acid sequence: CASIAGTGSGNTIYF.

A note on this clonotype: Germline is not matched at one junction end, which may reflect a read error. This chain uses TRBV6-5 with TRBJ1-2, with 7 bases identical to TRBD1. The CDR3 runs to 14 residues. CDR1 is MNHEY and CDR2 is SVGAGI in the germline V gene. CDR3 coding DNA: TGTGCCAGCACTAAGACCGGGACAGAGTATGCCTACACCTTC. It codes for CASTKTGTEYAYTF.

The gene calls are TRBV19 and TRBJ1-2; no definite D call. Germline V gives CDR1 LNHDA, CDR2 SQIVND (reference sequence). V lost 3 bases and J 0 bases, leaving 8 bases between the germline ends. The CDR3 length is 14 residues. The CDR3 coding sequence is TGTGCCAGTAGTATTTCGGCGCCTAACTATGGCTACACCTTC. Protein sequence: CASSISAPNYGYTF.

There are many counts of this clonotype. This chain uses TRBV24-1 with TRBJ1-5; no definite D call. From germline, CDR1 is KGHDR and CDR2 SFDVKD. The CDR3 totals 13 residues. V was clipped by 4 bases and J by 4 bases, with 7 bases between them. DNA of the CDR3: TGTGCCACCAGTGACGACGGTAATCAGCCCCAGCATTTT. Amino acid sequence: CATSDDGNQPQHF.

This clonotype was counted only a few times. A much larger clone lies one base from this, so it may be a read error. The chain employs TRBV6-6 and TRBJ1-1; a weak D match, TRBD1 (5 bases). Germline lookup yields CDR1 MNHNY and CDR2 SVGAGI (reference sequence). CDR3 length: 13 residues. CDR3 coding DNA: TGTGCCTGCAGTTCCCCCGACAGCTTTGAAGCTTTCTTT. This translates into CACSSPDSFEAFF.